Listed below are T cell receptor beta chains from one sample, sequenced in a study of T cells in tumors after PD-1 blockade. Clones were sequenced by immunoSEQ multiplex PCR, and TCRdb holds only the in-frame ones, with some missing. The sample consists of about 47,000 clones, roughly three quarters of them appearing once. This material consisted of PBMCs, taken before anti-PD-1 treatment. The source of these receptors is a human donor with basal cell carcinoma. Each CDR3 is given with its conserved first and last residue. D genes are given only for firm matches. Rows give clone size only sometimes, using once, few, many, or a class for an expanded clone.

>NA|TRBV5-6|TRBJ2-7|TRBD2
CASSLTRRGGPKDYEQYF
TGTGCCAGCAGCTTAACCCGGCGGGGGGGGCCCAAGGACTACGAGCAGTACTTC
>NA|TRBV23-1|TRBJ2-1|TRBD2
CASSQYSGGNEQFF
TGCGCCAGCAGTCAATACAGCGGGGGCAATGAGCAGTTCTTC
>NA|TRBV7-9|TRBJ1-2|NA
CASSLAESATNYGYTF
TGTGCCAGCAGCTTAGCAGAGTCAGCTACTAACTATGGCTACACCTTC
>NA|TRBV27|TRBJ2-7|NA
CASNLQGGGRRQYF
TGTGCCAGCAATCTCCAAGGGGGGGGGCGCAGGCAGTACTTC
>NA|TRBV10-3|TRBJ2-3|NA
CAISEGLRGDTQYF
TGTGCCATCAGTGAAGGATTGAGGGGAGATACGCAGTATTTT
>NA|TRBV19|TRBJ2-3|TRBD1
CASSMDRGRTQYF
TGTGCCAGTAGTATGGACAGGGGGAGGACGCAGTATTTT
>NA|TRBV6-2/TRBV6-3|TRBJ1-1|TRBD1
CASSLFGQGSKAFF
TGTGCCAGCAGTTTGTTCGGACAGGGTTCGAAAGCTTTCTTT
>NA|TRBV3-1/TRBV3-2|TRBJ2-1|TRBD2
CASSQDLVTGGRGEQFF
TGTGCCAGCAGCCAAGATCTTGTTACGGGAGGGAGGGGTGAGCAGTTCTTC
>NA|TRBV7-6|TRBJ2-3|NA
CASSLGVAGTTYTDTQYF
TGTGCCAGCAGCTTAGGTGTTGCCGGTACAACTTACACAGATACGCAGTATTTT
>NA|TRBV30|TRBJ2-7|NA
CAWSVRQGFYEQYF
TGTGCCTGGAGTGTAAGGCAGGGCTTCTACGAGCAGTACTTC
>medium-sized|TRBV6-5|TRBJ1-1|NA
CASSYSPGRTEAFF
TGTGCCAGCAGTTACTCGCCAGGGAGGACTGAAGCTTTCTTT
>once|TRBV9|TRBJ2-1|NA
CASSARTVSAEQFF
TGTGCCAGCAGCGCACGCACAGTATCGGCTGAGCAGTTCTTC
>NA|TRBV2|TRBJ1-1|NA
CASLIRENTEAFF
TGTGCCAGCCTAATCAGAGAGAACACTGAAGCTTTCTTT
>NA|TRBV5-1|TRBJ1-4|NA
CASSLEGGNEKLFF
TGCGCCAGCAGCCTTGAGGGGGGGAATGAAAAACTGTTTTTT
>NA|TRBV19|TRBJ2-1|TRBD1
CASSSADRGSSYNEQFF
TGTGCCAGTAGTTCGGCGGACAGGGGGAGCTCCTACAATGAGCAGTTCTTC
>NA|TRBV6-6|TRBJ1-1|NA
CASSSIIGGIEAFF
TGTGCCAGCAGTTCGATTATAGGGGGGATTGAAGCTTTCTTT
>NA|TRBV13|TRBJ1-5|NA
CASSLGAGNQPQHF
TGTGCCAGCAGCTTAGGGGCCGGCAATCAGCCCCAGCATTTT
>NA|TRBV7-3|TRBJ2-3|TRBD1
CASSPRTGIGDTQYF
TGTGCCAGCAGTCCTAGGACAGGGATAGGAGATACGCAGTATTTT
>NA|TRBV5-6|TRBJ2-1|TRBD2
CASSLAGTSGKGIF
TGTGCCAGCAGCTTGGCCGGGACTAGCGGGAAGGGGATCTTC
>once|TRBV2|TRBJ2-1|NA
CASSEGAREQFF
TGTGCCAGCAGTGAAGGCGCGAGGGAGCAGTTCTTC
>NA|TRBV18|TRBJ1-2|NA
CASSPPIKYYGYTF
TGTGCCAGCTCACCACCGATAAAGTATTATGGCTACACCTTC
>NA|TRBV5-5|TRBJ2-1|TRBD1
CASSRDRGVYNEQFF
TGTGCCAGCAGCCGGGACAGGGGGGTCTACAATGAGCAGTTCTTC
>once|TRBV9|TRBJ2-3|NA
CASSAPNSIADTQYF
TGTGCCAGCAGCGCGCCTAACTCGATCGCAGATACGCAGTATTTT
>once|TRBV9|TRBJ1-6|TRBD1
CASSSTQGARNSPLHF
TGTGCCAGCAGCTCCACACAGGGGGCGAGAAATTCACCCCTCCACTTT
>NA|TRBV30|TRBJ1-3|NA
CACTSRGLSSGNTIYF
TGTGCCTGCACATCCCGGGGACTTTCCTCTGGAAACACCATATATTTT
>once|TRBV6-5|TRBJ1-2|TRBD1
CASSLGQTNYGYTF
TGTGCCAGCAGTCTGGGACAGACTAACTATGGCTACACCTTC
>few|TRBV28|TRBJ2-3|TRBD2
CASSSSLGLADNTDTQYF
TGTGCCAGCAGCTCCAGCCTGGGACTAGCGGACAACACAGATACGCAGTATTTT
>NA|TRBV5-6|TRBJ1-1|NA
CASSLGPVNTEAFF
TGTGCCAGCAGCTTGGGCCCAGTGAACACTGAAGCTTTCTTT
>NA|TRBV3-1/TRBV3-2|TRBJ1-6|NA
CASSPRGLDSPLHF
TGTGCCAGCAGCCCCCGGGGCCTAGATTCACCCCTCCACTTT
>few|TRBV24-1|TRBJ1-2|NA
CATADKSYGYTF
TGTGCCACCGCGGATAAGAGCTATGGCTACACCTTC
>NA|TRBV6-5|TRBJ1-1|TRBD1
CASSTQTGGRTEAFF
TGTGCCAGCAGTACCCAAACAGGGGGCAGGACTGAAGCTTTCTTT
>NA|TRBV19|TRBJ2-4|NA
CASSIDLGSKGNIQYF
TGTGCCAGTAGTATAGATCTAGGGTCTAAAGGTAACATTCAGTACTTC
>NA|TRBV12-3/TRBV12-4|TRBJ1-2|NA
CASRPRGSGGYTF
TGTGCCAGCAGGCCGAGGGGGAGCGGTGGCTACACCTTC
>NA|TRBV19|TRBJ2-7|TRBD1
CASSKQGAGYEQYF
TGTGCCAGTAGCAAACAGGGGGCTGGGTACGAGCAGTACTTC
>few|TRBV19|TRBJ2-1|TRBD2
CASSIIPQGLAGVPISYNEQFF
TGTGCCAGTAGTATAATCCCGCAGGGACTAGCGGGAGTGCCCATCTCCTACAATGAGCAGTTCTTC
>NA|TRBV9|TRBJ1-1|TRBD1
CASSPRTGVGTEAFF
TGTGCCAGCAGCCCCCGGACAGGGGTAGGCACTGAAGCTTTCTTT
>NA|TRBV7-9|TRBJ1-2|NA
CASTVARPGVIRGYTF
TGTGCCAGCACCGTCGCACGCCCCGGGGTAATACGTGGCTACACCTTC
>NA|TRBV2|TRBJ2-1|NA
CASSEGMGYDEQFF
TGTGCCAGCAGTGAGGGAATGGGTTACGATGAGCAGTTCTTC
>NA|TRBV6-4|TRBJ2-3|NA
CASSDRGDSTDTQYF
TGTGCCAGCAGTGACCGCGGGGATAGCACAGATACGCAGTATTTT
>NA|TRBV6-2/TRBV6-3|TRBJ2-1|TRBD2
CASSTRASGNYNEQFF
TGTGCCAGCAGTACCAGGGCTAGCGGGAACTACAATGAGCAGTTCTTC
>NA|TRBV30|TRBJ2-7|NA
CAWSVGGSGFEQYF
TGTGCCTGGAGTGTAGGAGGGAGTGGGTTCGAGCAGTACTTC
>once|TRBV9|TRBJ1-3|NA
CASSVEGSHSGNTIYF
TGTGCCAGCAGCGTAGAAGGGAGCCACTCTGGAAACACCATATATTTT
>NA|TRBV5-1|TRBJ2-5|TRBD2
CASSPGTTQETQYF
TGCGCCAGCAGCCCCGGGACTACACAAGAGACCCAGTACTTC
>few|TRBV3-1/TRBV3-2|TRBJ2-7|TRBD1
CASSPRRGQSSYEQYF
TGTGCCAGCAGCCCTAGAAGGGGACAGAGCTCCTACGAGCAGTACTTC
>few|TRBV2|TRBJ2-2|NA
CASSDRGPGELFF
TGTGCCAGCAGTGACAGGGGCCCCGGGGAGCTGTTTTTT
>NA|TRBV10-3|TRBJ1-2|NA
CASRLEGDYGYTF
TGTGCCTCTCGTTTGGAGGGAGACTATGGCTACACCTTC
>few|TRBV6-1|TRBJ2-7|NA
CASSDKGLSHEQYF
TGTGCCAGCAGTGACAAGGGGCTAAGCCACGAGCAGTACTTC
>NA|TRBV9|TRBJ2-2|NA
CASSVATWGGELFF
TGTGCCAGCAGCGTAGCTACATGGGGCGGGGAGCTGTTTTTT
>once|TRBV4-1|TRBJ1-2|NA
CASSPRTAILGYTF
TGCGCCAGCAGCCCGCGGACGGCTATTCTTGGCTACACCTTC
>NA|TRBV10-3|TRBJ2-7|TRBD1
CAISADRDYEQYF
TGTGCCATCAGTGCGGACAGGGACTACGAGCAGTACTTC
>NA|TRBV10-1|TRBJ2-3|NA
CASSKGGPTDTQYF
TGCGCCAGCAGTAAGGGGGGGCCCACAGATACGCAGTATTTT
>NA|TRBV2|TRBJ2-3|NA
CASSENTQYF
TGTGCCAGCAGTGAAAATACGCAGTATTTT
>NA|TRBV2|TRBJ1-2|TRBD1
CASSEALRDRSYGYTF
TGTGCCAGCAGTGAAGCGCTTCGGGACAGGTCCTATGGCTACACCTTC
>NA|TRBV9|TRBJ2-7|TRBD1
CASSVTEGPGQGPYEQYF
TGTGCCAGCAGCGTAACAGAGGGACCGGGACAGGGCCCCTACGAGCAGTACTTC
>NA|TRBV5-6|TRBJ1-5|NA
CASTFGGGAIGSNQPQHF
TGTGCCAGCACCTTTGGGGGGGGCGCGATTGGTAGCAATCAGCCCCAGCATTTT